This T cell receptor beta chain derives from a study of blood T cell repertoires in COVID-19. Under the authors' procedure: Researchers report that nucleated cell counts were estimated from reference gene primer amplification. TCRdb's copy holds only in-frame clones and misses some; the assay was immunoSEQ multiplex PCR. V and J calls and clone size are as listed in that table; D and trimming were resolved from the DNA. The sample includes about 100,000 clones, about four fifths of them seen just once. The CDR3 sequence is 17 residues long. The J segment lost 0 bases and the V segment lost 3 bases, leaving 6 bases of the junction unmatched. Germline V gives CDR1 LNHDA, CDR2 SQIVND (reference sequence).

The genes are TRBV19 and TRBJ1-5, with 9 nucleotides matching TRBD1. Source material: peripheral blood. The clonotype was recovered from a man in his 60s with acute or convalescent COVID-19. The CDR3 protein is CASSIWSGQGSNQPQHF. Written as DNA, the CDR3 is TGTGCCAGTAGTATTTGGTCGGGACAGGGTAGCAATCAGCCCCAGCATTTT.